The T cell receptor beta chain described here comes from a study of T cells in Graves' hyperthyroidism and ophthalmopathy. With V trimmed by 6 bases and J by 4 bases, 12 bases remained unmatched. CDR3 length: 18 residues. Template material for amplifying TCR beta CDR3 regions consisted of RNA transcripts. Primed by the HTBI set, a first-round RT-PCR was run on the TCR CDR3. In TCRdb, the multiplex PCR reads were re-called with MiXCR into one record per CDR3 protein. The sample consists of some 560,000 distinct CDR3 sequences, around 16% of them appearing once. This clonotype was counted ten times or more. Stable hyperthyroidism: no ophthalmopathy progression over 18 months of follow-up.

The chain recombines TRBV12-3 or TRBV12-4 with TRBJ2-1; 13 bases fit TRBD2. This TCR was recovered from a woman aged 25 to 39 with Graves' hyperthyroidism. Sequences were obtained from blood. In DNA form, the CDR3 reads TGTGCCAGCAGCCCACCGGGACTAGCGGGAAGGGTGTACAATGAGCAGTTCTTC. This codes for CASSPPGLAGRVYNEQFF.